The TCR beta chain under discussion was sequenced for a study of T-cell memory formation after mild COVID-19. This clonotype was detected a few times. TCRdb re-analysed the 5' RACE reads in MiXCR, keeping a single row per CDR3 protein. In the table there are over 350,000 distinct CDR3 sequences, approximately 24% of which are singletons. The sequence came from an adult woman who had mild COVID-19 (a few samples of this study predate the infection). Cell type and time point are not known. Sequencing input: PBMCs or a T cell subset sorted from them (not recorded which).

The CDR3 here is CASSSPWSAGNYEQYF. CDR3 nucleotide sequence: TGTGCCAGCAGTTCCCCGTGGAGCGCAGGTAACTACGAGCAGTACTTC. The V and J genes are TRBV12-3 or TRBV12-4 and TRBJ2-7; no reliable D call. V gave up 4 bases and J gave up 3 bases, with 19 bases separating them. This CDR3 has 16 amino acids.